This T cell receptor beta chain was retrieved from a study of T cell changes during pregnancy in multiple sclerosis. Produced via immunoSEQ multiplex PCR; TCRdb's table is partial and in-frame only. Among about 21,000 clones, about nine tenths were seen once, and the ten largest hold approximately 6.8%. In its sample, this clone was seen a few times. The germline V gene has CDR1 SGHNT and CDR2 YYREEE (reference sequence). Trimming took 1 base from V and 4 from J, leaving 11 bases between them. This CDR3 is 14 amino acids long. The specimen comprised CD8+ T cells from peripheral blood mononuclear cells, sampled in the third trimester of pregnancy. The TCR sequence derives from a female donor in good health, enrolled as a control in a pregnancy study. This sequence joins TRBV5-4 and TRBJ2-5, with unresolved D. In DNA form, the CDR3 reads TGTGCCAGCAGCTTGACATACCGGAGAGAGACCCAGTACTTC. Amino acid sequence: CASSLTYRRETQYF.